This T cell receptor (beta chain) was recorded in a study of cytomegalovirus exposure and HLA in healthy donors. Study-level findings and limits: On later analysis, the bulk of CMV-associated TCR beta chains appeared to be HLA-restricted. Later, an analysis found that common viral pathogens appeared to be linked with several of the most significant clusters. Many donors carried some public TCRs, although rarity characterized most TCR sequences. Reportedly, a later analysis found an Asian-associated ancestry cluster had fewer N-insertions than the approximately 640-donor mean.

The sample holds one count of this clone. What it recognizes is unknown. This PCR relied on a set of 60 Vbeta primers and 13 Jbeta primers. Using immunoSEQ multiplex PCR, the repertoire was profiled, and TCRdb retains in-frame clones only, with some absent. The sample holds under 170,000 clones, about 64% seen once. The material sequenced was PBMCs. The clonotype comes from a woman in her sixties or seventies in good health and CMV-seropositive.

CDR3 bases: TGTGCCAGCAGCATGAGCACAGGGGACACAGATACGCAGTATTTT. Translated: CASSMSTGDTDTQYF. V and J are TRBV11-3 and TRBJ2-3, with TRBD1 identical over 7 bases. The CDR3 totals 15 residues. Germline CDR1 is SGHNT and CDR2 is YENEEA. The ends lost 5 bases at V and 2 bases at J; junction bases unmatched: 7.